This TCR beta chain derives from a study of blood T cell repertoires in COVID-19. Under the authors' procedure: Nucleated cell number was recorded as an estimate derived from reference gene primer amplification. Data came from immunoSEQ multiplex PCR; TCRdb stores just in-frame clones and leaves some out. That table is the source of V, J and clone size, and D and trimming were worked out from the DNA. This sample has about 35,000 clones, with 80% to 90% found just once. CDR3 length equals 17 residues. V shed 6 bases, J shed 5 bases, and the junction held 12 bases outside the gene matches. From germline, CDR1 is MDHEN and CDR2 SYDVKM.

Sequencing input: peripheral blood. This chain connects TRBV28 to TRBJ2-3; 12 nucleotides align to TRBD2. The clonotype comes from a man aged 55 to 70 in a cohort sampled during active COVID-19. The CDR3 loop is CASRPTSGRSGVDTQYF. DNA of the CDR3: TGTGCCAGCAGGCCCACTAGCGGGAGGAGTGGAGTAGATACGCAGTATTTT.